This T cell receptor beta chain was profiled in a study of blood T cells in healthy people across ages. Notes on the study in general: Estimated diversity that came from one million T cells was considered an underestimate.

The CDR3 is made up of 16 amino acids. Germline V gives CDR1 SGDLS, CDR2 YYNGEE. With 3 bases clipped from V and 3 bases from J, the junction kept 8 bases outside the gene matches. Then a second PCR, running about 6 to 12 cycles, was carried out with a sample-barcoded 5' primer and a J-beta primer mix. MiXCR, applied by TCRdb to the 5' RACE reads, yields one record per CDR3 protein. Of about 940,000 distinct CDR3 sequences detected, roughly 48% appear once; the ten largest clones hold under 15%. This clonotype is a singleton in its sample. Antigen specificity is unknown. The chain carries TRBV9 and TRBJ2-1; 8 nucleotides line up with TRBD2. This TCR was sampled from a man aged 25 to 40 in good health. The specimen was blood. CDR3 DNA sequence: TGTGCCAGCAGCGACCCCCGGGGGGGACTCTACAATGAGCAGTTCTTC. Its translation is CASSDPRGGLYNEQFF. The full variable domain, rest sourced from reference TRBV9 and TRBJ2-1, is DSGVTQTPKHLITATGQRVTLRCSPRSGDLSVYWYQQSLDQGLQFLIQYYNGEERAKGNILERFSAQQFPDLHSELNLSSLELGDSALYFCASSDPRGGLYNEQFFGPGTRLTVL.